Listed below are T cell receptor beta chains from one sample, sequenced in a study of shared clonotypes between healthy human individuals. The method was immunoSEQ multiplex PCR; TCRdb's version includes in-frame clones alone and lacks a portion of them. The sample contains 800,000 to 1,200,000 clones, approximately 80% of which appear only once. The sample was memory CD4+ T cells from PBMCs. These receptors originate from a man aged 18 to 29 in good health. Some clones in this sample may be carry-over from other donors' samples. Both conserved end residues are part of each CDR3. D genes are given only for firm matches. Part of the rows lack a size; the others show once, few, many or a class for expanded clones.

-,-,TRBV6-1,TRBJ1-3,CASSEGTAAGNTIYF,TGTGCCAGCAGTGAAGGCACAGCTGCTGGAAACACCATATATTTT
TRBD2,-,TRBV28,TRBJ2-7,CASRFSGLAGAPAEYF,TGTGCCAGCAGATTTTCGGGACTAGCGGGAGCCCCGGCGGAGTACTTC
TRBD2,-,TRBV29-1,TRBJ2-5,CSVLAGEETQYF,TGCAGCGTACTAGCGGGAGAGGAGACCCAGTACTTC
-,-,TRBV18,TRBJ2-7,CASSGGLHEQYF,TGTGCCAGCTCGGGGGGACTCCACGAGCAGTACTTC
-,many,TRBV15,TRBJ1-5,CATSRDSGAGQPQHF,TGTGCCACCAGCAGAGATTCGGGGGCAGGACAGCCCCAGCATTTT
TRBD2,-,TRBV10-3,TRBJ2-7,CAISAGTRGSYEQYF,TGTGCCATCAGCGCTGGGACTAGGGGATCCTACGAGCAGTACTTC
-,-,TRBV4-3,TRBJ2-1,CASSPLRAGEQFF,TGCGCCAGCAGCCCCCTAAGGGCTGGGGAGCAGTTCTTC
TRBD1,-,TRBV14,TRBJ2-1,CASSQGKGDRASYNEQFF,TGTGCCAGCAGCCAAGGAAAGGGAGACAGGGCCTCCTACAATGAGCAGTTCTTC
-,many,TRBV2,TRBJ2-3,CASSDPADTQYF,TGTGCCAGCAGTGACCCGGCAGATACGCAGTATTTT
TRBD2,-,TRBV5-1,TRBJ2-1,CASSFRLAGRNEQFF,TGCGCCAGCAGCTTTAGGCTAGCGGGACGGAATGAGCAGTTCTTC
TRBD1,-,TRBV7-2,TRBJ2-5,CASSPPPSWDRGKTQYF,TGTGCCAGCAGCCCCCCACCTTCGTGGGACAGGGGGAAGACCCAGTACTTC
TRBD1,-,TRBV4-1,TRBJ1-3,CASSLAGTEGNTIYF,TGCGCCAGCAGCCTAGCCGGGACAGAAGGAAACACCATATATTTT
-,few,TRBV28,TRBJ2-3,CASSSFKERTDTQYF,TGTGCCAGCAGTTCCTTCAAAGAGCGCACAGATACGCAGTATTTT
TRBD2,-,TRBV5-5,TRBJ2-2,CASGLAATGELFF,TGTGCCAGCGGACTAGCGGCCACCGGGGAGCTGTTTTTT
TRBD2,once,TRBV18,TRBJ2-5,CASSLAGGYQETQYF,TGTGCCAGCTCATTAGCGGGAGGGTACCAAGAGACCCAGTACTTC
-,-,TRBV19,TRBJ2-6,CASSIMWGRGSGANVLTF,TGTGCCAGTAGTATAATGTGGGGTAGGGGCTCTGGGGCCAACGTCCTGACTTTC
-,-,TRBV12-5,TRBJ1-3,CASGFAGIGNTIYF,TGTGCTAGTGGTTTCGCCGGAATCGGAAACACCATATATTTT
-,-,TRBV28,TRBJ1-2,CASSTGQPYGYTF,TGTGCCAGCAGTACCGGACAACCCTATGGCTACACCTTC
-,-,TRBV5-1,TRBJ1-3,CASSLDGFSGNTIYF,TGCGCCAGCAGCTTGGACGGCTTCTCTGGAAACACCATATATTTT
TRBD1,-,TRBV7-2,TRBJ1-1,CASRRQGQPGSEAFF,TGTGCCAGCAGGAGACAGGGCCAACCAGGGTCTGAAGCTTTCTTT
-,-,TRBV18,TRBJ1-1,CASSGSGLNTEAFF,TGTGCCAGCTCAGGCTCAGGCTTGAACACTGAAGCTTTCTTT
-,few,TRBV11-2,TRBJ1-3,CASSFSNSGNTIYF,TGTGCCAGCAGCTTTTCTAACTCTGGAAACACCATATATTTT
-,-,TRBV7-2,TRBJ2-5,CASSLRSGPMTQYF,TGTGCCAGCAGCTTACGCAGCGGGCCTATGACCCAGTACTTC
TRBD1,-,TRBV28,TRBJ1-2,CASSSGQGYGYTF,TGTGCCAGCAGTTCGGGACAGGGTTATGGCTACACCTTC
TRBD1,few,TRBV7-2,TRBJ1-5,CASSLHRGGQPQHF,TGTGCCAGCAGCTTACACAGGGGCGGCCAGCCCCAGCATTTT
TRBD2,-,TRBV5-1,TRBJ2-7,CASSSGLAGEGSYEQYF,TGCGCCAGCAGCTCGGGACTAGCGGGAGAGGGCTCCTACGAGCAGTACTTC
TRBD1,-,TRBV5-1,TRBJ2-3,CASSVTGTGGDTQYF,TGCGCCAGCAGCGTTACCGGGACAGGGGGAGATACGCAGTATTTT
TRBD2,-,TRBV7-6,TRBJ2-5,CASSLTGTIPRETQYF,TGTGCCAGCAGCTTAACGGGGACTATCCCCCGGGAGACCCAGTACTTC
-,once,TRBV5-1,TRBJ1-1,CASSPQGMNTEAFF,TGCGCCAGCAGCCCTCAGGGAATGAACACTGAAGCTTTCTTT
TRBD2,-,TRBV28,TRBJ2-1,CASSRGLGRNEQFF,TGTGCCAGCAGTCGCGGACTAGGTCGCAATGAGCAGTTCTTC
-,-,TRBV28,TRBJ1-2,CASGWEGGGYTF,TGTGCCAGCGGGTGGGAAGGAGGGGGCTACACCTTC
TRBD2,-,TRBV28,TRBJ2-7,CASSGRAGAVGEQYF,TGTGCCAGCAGTGGTCGAGCGGGAGCGGTTGGGGAGCAGTACTTC
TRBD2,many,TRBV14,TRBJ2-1,CASSPQGGRALGINEQFF,TGTGCCAGCAGCCCCCAGGGCGGGAGGGCCTTAGGAATCAATGAGCAGTTCTTC
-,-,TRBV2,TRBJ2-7,CASSGGVPEQYF,TGTGCCAGCAGCGGAGGCGTTCCCGAGCAGTACTTC
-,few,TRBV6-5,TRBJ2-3,CASSYQYTQYF,TGTGCCAGCAGTTACCAGTATACGCAGTATTTT
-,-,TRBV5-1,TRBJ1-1,CASSLGEGNTEAFF,TGCGCCAGCAGCTTGGGTGAGGGTAACACTGAAGCTTTCTTT
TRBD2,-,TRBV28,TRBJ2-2,CASRLAGGNTGELFF,TGTGCCAGCAGGCTAGCGGGAGGGAACACCGGGGAGCTGTTTTTT
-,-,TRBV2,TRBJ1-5,CASSEQGRSNQPQHF,TGTGCCAGCAGTGAACAGGGACGTAGCAATCAGCCCCAGCATTTT
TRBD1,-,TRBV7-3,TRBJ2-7,CASSPGQGFGNEQYF,TGTGCCAGCAGCCCTGGACAGGGCTTTGGAAACGAGCAGTACTTC
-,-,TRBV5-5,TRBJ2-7,CASSPRGGRSYEQYF,TGTGCCAGCAGCCCCAGGGGTGGCCGCTCCTACGAGCAGTACTTC
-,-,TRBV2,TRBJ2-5,CASSADRQETQYF,TGTGCCAGCAGTGCCGACAGGCAAGAGACCCAGTACTTC